The sequence of this T cell receptor (beta chain) was determined in a study of T cell responses to AZD1222 COVID-19 vaccine. Study-level background: The study pooled second doses at about 4 or about 12 weeks.

The study's findings and limits: Spike-wide vaccine-associated CD4 TCRs dominated at 160-218 and 743-854. Donors skewed white British and female; clonal diversity was possibly underestimated. Only five to seven AZD1222 recipients tested seropositive at baseline.

Clones were read by immunoSEQ multiplex PCR, and TCRdb kept only the in-frame ones, dropping some. The sample has around 170,000 clones, approximately 91% seen once. Note on this clone: Its antigen is currently unknown.

The sample here was peripheral blood, taken on day 0 of AZD1222 vaccination. This sequence was found in an adult in good health.

DNA of the CDR3: TGTGCCAGCAGCCCGTTGGCTGGACGGCCTTACAATGAGCAGTTCTTC. Translated: CASSPLAGRPYNEQFF. The rearrangement uses TRBV27 and TRBJ2-1; D gene uncertain. CDR1 and CDR2 (germline): MNHEY, SMNVEV (reference sequence). V was clipped by 6 bases and J by 4 bases, with 19 bases between them. The length of the CDR3 is 16 residues.